Listed below are T cell receptor beta chains from one sample, sequenced in a study of blood T cells in healthy people across ages. MiXCR was run by TCRdb on the 5' RACE reads, yielding one entry per CDR3 protein. The sample lists some 860,000 distinct CDR3 sequences, 56% occurring once. The sequenced sample consisted of blood. The receptors shown here come from a man in his forties in good health. Both conserved end residues are part of each CDR3. The order of the fields is V gene, CDR3 length, D gene, clone size, J gene, CDR3 protein, CDR3 DNA. D genes are given only for firm matches. Clone size is shown for a subset of rows, as once, few, many or a class of expanded clone.

>TRBV19|13|NA|NA|TRBJ2-7
CASEGYNSYEQYF
TGTGCCAGTGAGGGATACAACTCCTACGAGCAGTACTTC
>TRBV5-6|14|NA|NA|TRBJ2-4
CASSHGLGAYIQYF
TGTGCCAGCAGCCACGGGCTGGGGGCGTACATTCAGTACTTC
>TRBV20-1|11|NA|NA|TRBJ1-2
CSAKTGIGYTF
TGCAGTGCAAAAACAGGGATCGGCTACACCTTC
>TRBV9|19|TRBD2|NA|TRBJ2-3
CASSASASGSRTSTDTQYF
TGTGCCAGCAGCGCCTCAGCTAGCGGGAGTCGAACTAGCACAGATACGCAGTATTTT
>TRBV5-1|15|TRBD1|once|TRBJ2-5
CASIPTGGYRETQYF
TGCGCCAGCATCCCCACAGGGGGTTACCGGGAGACCCAGTACTTC
>TRBV29-1|12|TRBD1|few|TRBJ2-1
CSVDRELDEQFF
TGCAGCGTGGACAGGGAGCTCGATGAGCAGTTCTTC
>TRBV20-1|15|TRBD2|NA|TRBJ2-3
CSARILAVGPDTQYF
TGCAGTGCTAGAATTCTAGCGGTAGGTCCAGATACGCAGTATTTT
>TRBV6-5|12|NA|NA|TRBJ2-7
CATAHGPYEQYF
TGTGCCACCGCCCATGGCCCCTACGAGCAGTACTTC
>TRBV2|12|NA|few|TRBJ2-1
CASSASSNEQFF
TGTGCCAGCAGCGCCTCCTCCAATGAGCAGTTCTTC
>TRBV29-1|10|NA|few|TRBJ2-1
CSVEWGREFF
TGCAGCGTTGAGTGGGGGCGGGAGTTCTTC
>TRBV6-6|13|TRBD1|NA|TRBJ1-4
CASTGQGEWKLFF
TGTGCCAGCACAGGACAGGGAGAGTGGAAACTGTTTTTT
>TRBV6-1|11|NA|NA|TRBJ1-1
CASTINTEAFF
TGTGCCAGCACGATTAACACTGAAGCTTTCTTT
>TRBV18|14|NA|many|TRBJ2-3
CASSPLPSTDTQYF
TGTGCCAGCAGTCCGCTCCCTAGCACAGATACGCAGTATTTT
>TRBV7-2|15|NA|few|TRBJ2-3
CASSKGGFRTDTQYF
TGTGCCAGCAGCAAAGGGGGGTTCCGAACAGATACGCAGTATTTT
>TRBV29-1|15|TRBD2|few|TRBJ2-5
CSVEDRLAGGETQYF
TGCAGCGTTGAAGATCGCCTAGCGGGAGGGGAGACCCAGTACTTC
>TRBV10-3|17|TRBD1|many|TRBJ2-5
CAISSTLTGASQETQYF
TGTGCCATCAGCTCCACACTTACAGGGGCGAGCCAAGAGACCCAGTACTTC
>TRBV7-2|12|NA|few|TRBJ1-5
CASSPSNQPQHF
TGTGCCAGCAGCCCGAGCAATCAGCCCCAGCATTTT
>TRBV20-1|15|NA|NA|TRBJ2-7
CSARGRLVETYEQYF
TGCAGTGCTAGAGGAAGACTAGTAGAAACCTACGAGCAGTACTTC
>TRBV12-3/TRBV12-4|16|NA|NA|TRBJ2-7
CASSLGDGGWRYEQYF
TGTGCCAGCAGTTTAGGGGACGGCGGGTGGCGCTACGAGCAGTACTTC
>TRBV27|13|NA|NA|TRBJ2-5
CASSLGPRETQYF
TGTGCCAGCAGTTTAGGACCTAGGGAGACCCAGTACTTT
>TRBV7-9|13|NA|few|TRBJ2-7
CASSGLSSYEQYF
TGTGCCAGCAGCGGTTTGAGCTCCTACGAGCAGTACTTC
>TRBV6-6|13|NA|NA|TRBJ1-5
CASSRGARQPQHF
TGTGCCAGCAGTCGGGGGGCGCGGCAGCCCCAGCATTTT
>TRBV12-3/TRBV12-4|15|NA|many|TRBJ2-3
CASSFSGASTDTQYF
TGTGCCAGCAGTTTTTCCGGGGCCAGCACAGATACGCAGTATTTT
>TRBV4-3|14|NA|once|TRBJ2-1
CASSTSQLGDEQFF
TGCGCCAGCAGCACCTCGCAGTTGGGCGATGAGCAGTTCTTC
>TRBV28|16|TRBD2|NA|TRBJ2-6
CASSTTTSAGANVLTF
TGTGCCAGCAGCACAACGACTAGCGCTGGGGCCAACGTCCTGACTTTC
>TRBV28|14|TRBD1|few|TRBJ1-6
CASHRTGGHSPLHF
TGTGCCAGCCATCGGACAGGGGGCCACTCACCCCTCCACTTT
>TRBV6-1|20|TRBD1|NA|TRBJ2-7
CASSPTRPGQEESSNYEQYF
TGTGCCAGCAGTCCCACTCGGCCGGGACAGGAAGAATCTAGTAACTACGAGCAGTACTTC
>TRBV14|12|NA|NA|TRBJ2-1
CASSQTGFEQFF
TGTGCCAGCAGCCAAACAGGGTTTGAGCAGTTCTTC
>TRBV12-3/TRBV12-4|15|TRBD2|NA|TRBJ2-1
CASLGRTSGEREQFF
TGTGCCAGCCTAGGGCGGACTAGCGGGGAGAGAGAGCAGTTCTTC
>TRBV10-3|14|NA|NA|TRBJ2-5
CAISETGLDREQYF
TGTGCCATCAGTGAGACGGGACTAGACAGGGAGCAGTACTTC
>TRBV7-2|14|TRBD1|once|TRBJ2-1
CASQIPDRYNEQFF
TGTGCCAGCCAAATTCCGGACAGGTACAATGAGCAGTTCTTC
>TRBV29-1|13|TRBD1|few|TRBJ2-2
CSVGDRNTGELFF
TGCAGCGTTGGGGACAGGAACACCGGGGAGCTGTTTTTT
>TRBV6-5|15|TRBD2|few|TRBJ2-5
CASSVGLAAWETQYF
TGTGCCAGCAGTGTTGGACTAGCTGCGTGGGAGACCCAGTACTTC
>TRBV9|16|TRBD2|few|TRBJ2-3
CASSVQPSGGGDTQYF
TGTGCCAGCAGCGTACAACCCAGCGGGGGTGGAGATACGCAGTATTTT
>TRBV12-3/TRBV12-4|14|NA|NA|TRBJ2-7
CASSDVGVAYEQYF
TGTGCCAGCAGTGACGTGGGAGTAGCCTACGAGCAGTACTTC
>TRBV6-1|14|NA|NA|TRBJ2-7
CASSDVKGSYEQYF
TGTGCCAGCAGTGATGTAAAGGGTTCCTACGAGCAGTACTTC
>TRBV6-1|14|NA|NA|TRBJ2-7
CASSPNLPSYEQYF
TGTGCCAGCAGCCCCAACCTGCCCTCCTACGAGCAGTACTTC
>TRBV9|15|TRBD1|few|TRBJ2-7
CASSTRTGYNDEQYF
TGTGCCAGCAGCACACGGACAGGGTATAATGACGAGCAGTACTTC
>TRBV12-3/TRBV12-4|14|NA|few|TRBJ1-1
CASTRSDLNTEAFF
TGTGCCAGCACCCGATCAGATTTGAACACTGAAGCTTTCTTT
>TRBV3-1|14|NA|few|TRBJ2-3
CASSQDLSTDTQYF
TGTGCCAGCAGCCAAGATTTGAGCACAGATACGCAGTATTTT
>TRBV7-9|17|TRBD1|NA|TRBJ2-1
CASTQLIRGDSYNEQFF
TGTGCCAGCACACAACTGATACGAGGGGACAGCTACAATGAGCAGTTCTTC
>TRBV27|15|TRBD1|once|TRBJ1-4
CASRLEGALNEKLFF
TGTGCCAGCAGGCTCGAGGGGGCCTTAAATGAAAAACTGTTTTTT
>TRBV7-9|13|NA|NA|TRBJ1-2
CASSLNGADGYTF
TGTGCCAGCAGCTTAAACGGTGCAGACGGCTACACCTTC